The entry that follows covers one T cell receptor (beta chain) sequence. Antigen: not known. The sample belongs to a study of vaccination effects on CD4 cells after COVID-19. Using immunoSEQ multiplex PCR, the repertoire was profiled, and TCRdb retains in-frame clones only, with some absent. The table includes about 40,000 clones, about 70% detected once. With the ViraFEST assay, the study expanded antigen-specific CD4+ T cells using viral peptide pools, then sequenced them. Following culture for roughly 10 days, CD4+ T cells were isolated. Recipients of the vaccine had no prior SARS-CoV-2 infection and negative nucleocapsid antibodies. Sequencing used CD4+ T cells from PBMCs cultured with HCoV-OC43 spike peptides, obtained before COVID-19 vaccination. Subset denoted: HCoV-OC43 spike overlapping peptide pool stimulation. This sequence was found in a human donor who received a COVID-19 vaccine.

This CDR3 reads CASSSEGLASNEQFF. CDR3 bases: TGTGCCAGCAGCTCCGAAGGACTAGCGAGCAATGAGCAGTTCTTC. V and J are TRBV3-1 (or the pseudogene TRBV3-2) and TRBJ2-1; 9 bases line up with TRBD2. Per the germline V gene, CDR1 is LGHDT and CDR2 is YNNKEL (reference sequence). This CDR3 comprises 15 residues. The ends lost 5 bases at V and 6 bases at J; junction bases unmatched: 8.